This T cell receptor (beta chain) came from a study of T cell changes during pregnancy in multiple sclerosis. CDR3 length: 11 amino acids. Clones were read by immunoSEQ multiplex PCR, and TCRdb kept only the in-frame ones, dropping some. Of about 87,000 clones detected, roughly 95% appear once; the ten largest clones hold less than 1.5%. In its sample, this clone was seen a few times. Sequenced material: peripheral blood, taken in the third trimester of pregnancy. This chain links TRBV21-1 with TRBJ1-5. TRBV21-1 is classified as a pseudogene. The receptor was derived from a female donor in good health, enrolled as a control in a pregnancy study. The CDR3 here is CASSISGPQHF. DNA of the CDR3: TGTGCCAGCAGCATCTCGGGGCCCCAGCATTTT.